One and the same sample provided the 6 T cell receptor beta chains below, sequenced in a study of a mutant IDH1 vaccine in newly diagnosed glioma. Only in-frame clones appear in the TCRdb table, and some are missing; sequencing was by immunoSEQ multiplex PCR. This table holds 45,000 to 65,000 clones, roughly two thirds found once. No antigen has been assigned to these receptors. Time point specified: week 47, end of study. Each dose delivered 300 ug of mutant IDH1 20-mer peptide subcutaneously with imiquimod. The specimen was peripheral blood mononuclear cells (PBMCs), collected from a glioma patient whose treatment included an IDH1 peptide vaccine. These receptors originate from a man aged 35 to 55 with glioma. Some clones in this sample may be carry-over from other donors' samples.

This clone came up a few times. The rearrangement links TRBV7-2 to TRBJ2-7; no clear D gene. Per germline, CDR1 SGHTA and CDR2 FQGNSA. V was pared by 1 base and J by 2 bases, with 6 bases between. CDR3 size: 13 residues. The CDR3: CASSLEIAYEQYF. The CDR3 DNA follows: TGTGCCAGCAGCTTAGAAATTGCCTACGAGCAGTACTTC.

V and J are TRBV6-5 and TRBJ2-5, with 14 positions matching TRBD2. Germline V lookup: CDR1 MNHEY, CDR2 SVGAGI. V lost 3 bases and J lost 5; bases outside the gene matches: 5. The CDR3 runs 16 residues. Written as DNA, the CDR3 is TGTGCCAGCAGTTATCGACTAGCGGGGGGGCTGGAGACCCAGTACTTC. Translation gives CASSYRLAGGLETQYF.

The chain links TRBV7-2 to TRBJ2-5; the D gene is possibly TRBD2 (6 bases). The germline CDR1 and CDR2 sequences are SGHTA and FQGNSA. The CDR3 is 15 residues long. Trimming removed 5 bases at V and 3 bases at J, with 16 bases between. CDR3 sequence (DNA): TGTGCCAGCAGCCGCGGGGAAATCAGAGAAGAGACCCAGTACTTC. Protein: CASSRGEIREETQYF.

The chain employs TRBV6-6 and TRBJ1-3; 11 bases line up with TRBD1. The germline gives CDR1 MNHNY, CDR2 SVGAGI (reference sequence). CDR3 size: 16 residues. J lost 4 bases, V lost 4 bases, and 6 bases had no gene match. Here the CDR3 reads CASSSPDRGLGNTIYF. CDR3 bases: TGTGCCAGCAGTTCCCCGGACAGGGGGCTAGGAAACACCATATATTTT.

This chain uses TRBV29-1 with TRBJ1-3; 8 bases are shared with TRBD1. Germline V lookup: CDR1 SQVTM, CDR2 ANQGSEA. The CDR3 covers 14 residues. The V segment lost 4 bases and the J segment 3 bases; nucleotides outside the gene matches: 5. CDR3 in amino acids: CSVGQGALGNTIYF. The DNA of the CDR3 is TGCAGCGTTGGGCAGGGGGCTCTTGGAAACACCATATATTTT.

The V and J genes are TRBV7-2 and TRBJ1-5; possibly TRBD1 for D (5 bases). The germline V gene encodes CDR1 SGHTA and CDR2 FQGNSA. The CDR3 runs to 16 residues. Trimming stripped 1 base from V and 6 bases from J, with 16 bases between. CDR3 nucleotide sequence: TGTGCCAGCAGCTTAGAGTGGGGAGCTAGGGGTCAGCCCCAGCATTTT. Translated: CASSLEWGARGQPQHF.